This is a list of T cell receptor beta chains from one sample in a study of blood T cell repertoires in COVID-19. The repertoire was sequenced with immunoSEQ multiplex PCR; TCRdb's copy has only in-frame clones and lacks some. This sample has under 35,000 clones, with approximately 80% found just once. Sequenced input: peripheral blood. The receptors were sampled from a man older than 75 with acute or convalescent COVID-19. Both conserved end residues are part of each CDR3.

j_gene,v_gene,CDR3aa
TRBJ1-1,TRBV14,CASSLVTDTEAFF
TRBJ1-2,TRBV27,CASRKPGQGLDGYTF
TRBJ1-1,TRBV19,CASSSGQGTEAFF
TRBJ1-4,TRBV2,CASVPGTRVEKLFF
TRBJ1-1,TRBV5-1,CASSFTGGPMLTEAFF
TRBJ2-1,TRBV7-2,CASSLGLIRTGGNEQFF
TRBJ2-5,TRBV25-1,CASSGGLAGGETQYF
TRBJ2-3,TRBV6-1,CASSETSGGATDTQYF
TRBJ1-1,TRBV5-1,CASSLALGQGRRTEAFF
TRBJ1-4,TRBV9,CASSRGAGTNEKLFF
TRBJ2-1,TRBV3-1/TRBV3-2,CASSQVDRGFYNEQFF
TRBJ1-6,TRBV19,CASTTTGGGSPLHF
TRBJ2-7,TRBV5-4,CASRSGGPEQYF
TRBJ1-1,TRBV7-2,CASSLRTGDTEAFF
TRBJ2-3,TRBV6-5,CASSYPSGGPTDTQYF
TRBJ1-1,TRBV5-1,CASSGGQMNTEAFF
TRBJ2-2,TRBV6-5,CASSSLGTPNTGELFF
TRBJ2-2,TRBV5-1,CASSPAGGGGSTGELFF
TRBJ2-3,TRBV6-1,CASSEEGGYTQYF
TRBJ2-2,TRBV13,CASSFARLAGGAGELFF
TRBJ1-2,TRBV18,CASSPQPGQPYGYTF
TRBJ1-1,TRBV19,CASRGQGRNTEAFF
TRBJ2-7,TRBV14,CASSQDLLAGGGHEQYF
TRBJ2-1,TRBV10-1,CASRILSEQFF
TRBJ1-2,TRBV21-1,CASSISRGVYDGYTF
TRBJ2-4,TRBV4-1,CASSQGAARATIAKNIQYF
TRBJ2-5,TRBV7-2,CASSLGGGQETQYF
TRBJ1-5,TRBV2,CASSGGGYYQPQHF
TRBJ2-1,TRBV2,CASRSRAYNEQFF
TRBJ1-2,TRBV4-1,CASSQTLTLGRNGYTF
TRBJ1-2,TRBV7-2,CASSLGQVYGYTF
TRBJ1-2,TRBV4-3,CASSQDRNYGYTF
TRBJ1-1,TRBV6-1,CASSDGRLTEAFF
TRBJ2-1,TRBV27,CATSPGGVNRYEQFF
TRBJ2-7,TRBV29-1,CSVEDQSETSYEQYF
TRBJ1-6,TRBV6-5,CASSSRDDSPLHF
TRBJ1-1,TRBV4-1,CASSQSPTGVPEAFF
TRBJ1-1,TRBV18,CASSPPRDTEAFF
TRBJ2-7,TRBV7-6,CASSSRLSSYEQYF
TRBJ2-3,TRBV5-1,CASSLAPAGGTDTQYF
TRBJ1-6,TRBV10-3,CASRDGMGGNSPLHF
TRBJ2-6,TRBV5-4,CASSAWTRSAGANVLTF
TRBJ1-4,TRBV4-2,CASSRKGGQGSNEKLFF
TRBJ1-2,TRBV5-5,CASSLREGGYTF
TRBJ1-1,TRBV30,CAWSVPDRTNTEAFF
TRBJ1-2,TRBV7-9,CASSPGRGYGYTF
TRBJ2-2,TRBV6-2/TRBV6-3,CASSPPRGVTGELFF
TRBJ1-1,TRBV4-2,CASSQEGQGARGTEAFF
TRBJ2-2,TRBV5-1,CASSPTTRETGELFF
TRBJ2-2,TRBV9,CASGVAGPTGELFF
TRBJ2-3,TRBV2,CASSTTGRRDTQYF
TRBJ2-3,TRBV29-1,CSVEDATTVPDTQYF
TRBJ1-1,TRBV3-1/TRBV3-2,CASSLQSTPNTEAFF